This T cell receptor beta chain was sequenced in a study of blood T cell repertoires in COVID-19. Overall study context: Collection of acute and convalescent COVID-19 samples took place in the United States, Italy and Spain.

In the original analysis: Nucleated cell counts were estimated from reference gene primer amplification. TCRdb keeps only in-frame clones here, not all; method: immunoSEQ multiplex PCR. V and J calls and clone size are given by that table; D and trimming were obtained from the DNA. The sample carries 470,000 or so clones, around 88% recorded once. The CDR3 runs 15 residues. Germline V lookup: CDR1 MNHEY, CDR2 SVGAGI. V lost 7 bases to trimming and J lost 5 bases; unmatched junction nucleotides: 11. This sequence joins TRBV6-5 and TRBJ2-5; 9 nucleotides match TRBD1. The source is a woman aged 30 to 39 with acute or convalescent COVID-19. Sequenced material: peripheral blood. As DNA, the CDR3 is TGTGCCAGCACCTTACAGGGGGCGGGTTTTGAGACCCAGTACTTC. It encodes CASTLQGAGFETQYF.